The 9 T cell receptor beta chains below come from one sample, sequenced in a study of T cells after yellow fever vaccination. Each CDR3 protein gets one entry after TCRdb re-called the 5' RACE reads with MiXCR. The sample shows about 75,000 distinct CDR3 sequences, around 7.9% of them seen only once. Sequencing used CD8+ T cells sorted from PBMCs, obtained 10 days after the first yellow fever vaccination. These receptor sequences come from a man younger than 35 who received the YFV17D yellow fever vaccine.

This clonotype showed up many times. The V gene is TRBV7-6, the J gene TRBJ2-5; D is possibly TRBD1 or TRBD2 (5 bases each). Per the germline V gene, CDR1 is SGHVS and CDR2 is FNYEAQ. V lost 4 bases and J lost 1, with 19 bases in between. CDR3 length: 17 amino acids. This chain's CDR3 is CASSSLFPRDLQETQYF. CDR3 in DNA: TGTGCCAGCAGCTCCCTCTTTCCCAGGGACCTCCAAGAGACCCAGTACTTC.

The CDR3 coding sequence is TGCAGTGCTAGAGTCCCAAACGTCTACGAGCAGTACTTC. Residues: CSARVPNVYEQYF. This chain joins TRBV20-1 and TRBJ2-7; the D is unclear. Germline loops: CDR1 DFQATT, CDR2 SNEGSKA (reference sequence). This CDR3 is 13 amino acids long. The V gene lost 1 base and the J gene lost 3 bases, with 10 bases spanning the gap.

This clonotype was recorded at least ten times. In DNA form, the CDR3 reads TGTGCCAGCAGCTACGCCGGGCCCCCAACCGGGGAGCTGTTTTTT. Its protein product is CASSYAGPPTGELFF. The genes are TRBV13 and TRBJ2-2; D uncertain. V was clipped by 4 bases and J by 5 bases, with 14 bases between them. This CDR3 region has 15 residues. Germline V gene sequence: CDR1 PRHDT, CDR2 FYEKMQ (reference sequence).

This clonotype was seen ten or more times. The chain recombines TRBV20-1 with TRBJ1-1; the match to TRBD1 covers 9 bases. V lost 6 bases and J lost 5; bases outside the gene matches: 7. Germline assignment: CDR1 DFQATT and CDR2 SNEGSKA (reference sequence). The CDR3 is 13 amino acids. As DNA, the CDR3 is TGCAGTGCCCCCTGGACAGGGGAGACTGAAGCTTTCTTT. This gives the protein CSAPWTGETEAFF.

The gene calls are TRBV6-2 or TRBV6-3 and TRBJ2-2; maybe TRBD1 (5 bases). The V end was cut by 2 bases, the J end by 4 bases, with 8 bases between. Germline V gives CDR1 MNHEY, CDR2 SVGEGT. The CDR3 has 14 amino acids. CDR3: CASSYRGSTGELFF. CDR3 bases: TGTGCCAGCAGTTACAGGGGTTCCACCGGGGAGCTGTTTTTT.

This clonotype was recorded at least ten times. J is TRBJ2-2 and V is TRBV7-8; perhaps D is TRBD1 or TRBD2 (5 bases each). Trimming removed 4 bases at V and 0 bases at J, with 12 bases between. From germline, CDR1 is SGHVS and CDR2 FQNEAQ. The CDR3 loop spans 16 amino acids. CDR3 in amino acids: CASSSWDGPNTGELFF. The CDR3 nucleotides read TGTGCCAGCAGCTCCTGGGACGGACCGAACACCGGGGAGCTGTTTTTT.

There are many counts of this clonotype. The chain combines TRBV4-3 with TRBJ2-5, with D perhaps assigned TRBD1 or TRBD2 (5 bases each). The CDR3 extends over 14 amino acids. Trimming removed 4 bases from V and 0 bases from J, with 9 bases in between. The germline CDR1 and CDR2 sequences are LGHNA and YSLEER. The CDR3 bases are TGCGCCAGCAGCCCCAGGGAGTACCAAGAGACCCAGTACTTC. Translating it yields CASSPREYQETQYF.

This clonotype was recorded many times. The chain employs TRBV11-2 and TRBJ2-7; perhaps TRBD1 as D (7 bases). CDR1 is SGHAT, CDR2 FQNNGV, per germline. The V gene lost 7 bases and the J gene lost 6 bases, with 22 bases spanning the gap. CDR3 length: 15 amino acids. Here the CDR3 DNA reads TGTGCCAGCACCGGAGGGGGCCAGGGAATAGGCGAGCAGTACTTC. Encoded protein: CASTGGGQGIGEQYF.

In its sample, this clonotype was seen a few times. In DNA, the CDR3 is TGCGCCAGCAGCCAAGATCTCGCCAGGGGGACTCAGCCCCAGCATTTT. Its protein is CASSQDLARGTQPQHF. The rearrangement links TRBV4-1 to TRBJ1-5; 7 bases map to TRBD1. The CDR3 covers 16 residues. CDR1 and CDR2 (germline): MGHRA, YSYEKL. Trimming at V came to 0 bases and at J to 6 bases, leaving 8 bases not matched to a gene.